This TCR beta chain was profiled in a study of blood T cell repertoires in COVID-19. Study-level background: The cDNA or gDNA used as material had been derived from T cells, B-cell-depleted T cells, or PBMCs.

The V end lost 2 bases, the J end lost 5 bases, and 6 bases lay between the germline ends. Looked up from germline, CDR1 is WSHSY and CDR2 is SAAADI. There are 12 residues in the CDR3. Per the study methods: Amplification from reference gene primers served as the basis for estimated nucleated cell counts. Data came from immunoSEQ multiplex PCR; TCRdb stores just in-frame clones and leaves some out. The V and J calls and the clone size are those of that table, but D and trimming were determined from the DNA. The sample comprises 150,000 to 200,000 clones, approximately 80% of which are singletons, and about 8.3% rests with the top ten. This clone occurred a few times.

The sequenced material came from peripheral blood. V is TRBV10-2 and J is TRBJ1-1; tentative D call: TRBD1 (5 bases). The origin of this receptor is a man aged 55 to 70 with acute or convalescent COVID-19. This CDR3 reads CASSEGGTEAFF. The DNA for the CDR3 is TGCGCCAGCAGTGAGGGGGGGACTGAAGCTTTCTTT.